This record concerns one T cell receptor beta chain sequence. Its antigen is unknown. With a J-beta primer mix and a sample-barcoded 5' primer, a second PCR ran 7 to 11 cycles. A template-switch adaptor that had 12 random nucleotides put a tag on each cDNA molecule. Every sample returned 2.5 million or more CDR3-containing paired-end reads. Each CDR3 protein gets one entry after TCRdb re-called the 5' RACE reads with MiXCR. The sample contains fewer than 2,000,000 distinct CDR3 sequences, roughly two fifths of which appear only once. The CDR3 contains 15 residues. Germline-derived CDR1 and CDR2 are SGHTA and FQGNSA. This entry is derived from a study of blood T cells in healthy people across ages. Regarding the study as a whole: Older age coincided with a roughly linear decline in TCR beta diversity per million T cells. There were more naive CD4+ cells and higher diversity in long-lived donors than in aged donors.

The V and J genes are TRBV7-2 and TRBJ2-4, with 11 bases that match TRBD1. The end of the DNA is better explained by TRBJ2-7, so the J call may be wrong. The sequencing sample was made of blood. The source of this sequence is a human donor in good health. The CDR3 DNA is TGTGCCAGCAGCCACGGACAGGGGGCGTTCGACGAGCAGTACTTC. This codes for CASSHGQGAFDEQYF.